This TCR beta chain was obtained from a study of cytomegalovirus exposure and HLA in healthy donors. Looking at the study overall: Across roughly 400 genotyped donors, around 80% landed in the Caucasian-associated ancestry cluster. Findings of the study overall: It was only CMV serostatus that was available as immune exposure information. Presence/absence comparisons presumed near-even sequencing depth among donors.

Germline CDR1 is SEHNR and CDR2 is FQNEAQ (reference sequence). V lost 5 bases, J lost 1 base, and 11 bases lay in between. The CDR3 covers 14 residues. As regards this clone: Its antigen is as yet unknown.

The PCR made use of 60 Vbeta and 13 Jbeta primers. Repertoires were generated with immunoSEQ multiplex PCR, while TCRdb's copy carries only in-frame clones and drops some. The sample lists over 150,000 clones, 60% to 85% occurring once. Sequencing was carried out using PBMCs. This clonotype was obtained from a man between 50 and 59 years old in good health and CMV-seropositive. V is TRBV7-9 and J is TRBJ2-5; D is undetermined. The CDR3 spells CASSQTAAQETQYF. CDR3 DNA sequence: TGTGCCAGCAGCCAGACGGCGGCCCAAGAGACCCAGTACTTC.